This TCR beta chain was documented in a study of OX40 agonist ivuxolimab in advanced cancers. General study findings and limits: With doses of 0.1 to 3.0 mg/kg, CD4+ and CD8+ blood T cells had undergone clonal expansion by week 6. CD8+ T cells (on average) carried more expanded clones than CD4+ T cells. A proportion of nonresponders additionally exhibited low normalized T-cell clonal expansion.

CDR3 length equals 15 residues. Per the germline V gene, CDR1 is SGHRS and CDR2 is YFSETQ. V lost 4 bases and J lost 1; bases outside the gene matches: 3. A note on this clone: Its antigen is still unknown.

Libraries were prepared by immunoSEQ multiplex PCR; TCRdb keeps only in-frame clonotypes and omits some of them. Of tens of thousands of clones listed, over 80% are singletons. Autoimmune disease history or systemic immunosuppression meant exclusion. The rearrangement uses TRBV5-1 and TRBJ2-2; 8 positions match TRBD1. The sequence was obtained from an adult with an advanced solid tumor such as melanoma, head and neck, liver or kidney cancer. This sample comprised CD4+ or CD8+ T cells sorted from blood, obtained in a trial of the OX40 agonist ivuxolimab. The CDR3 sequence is CASSPGTGNTGELFF. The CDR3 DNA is TGCGCCAGCAGCCCCGGGACAGGGAACACCGGGGAGCTGTTTTTT.